This TCR beta chain was sequenced in a study of OX40 agonist ivuxolimab in advanced cancers. About the research overall: Three partial responders included one hepatocellular carcinoma patient and two cutaneous melanoma patients.

Overall study results and limits: Antigen targets of the expanded peripheral T cells went undetermined.

As regards this clone: Its antigen is currently unknown.

In germline, CDR1 is SGDLS, CDR2 YYNGEE. The length of the CDR3 is 15 residues. V dropped 2 bases and J dropped 0 bases, with 11 bases sitting between them. Produced via immunoSEQ multiplex PCR; TCRdb's table is partial and in-frame only. The table lists more than 60,000 clones, roughly four fifths of them singletons. This sample comprised CD4+ or CD8+ T cells sorted from blood, obtained in a trial of the OX40 agonist ivuxolimab. This chain links TRBV9 with TRBJ1-1, with TRBD1 as a possible D gene (6 bases). The TCR sequence derives from an adult with an advanced solid tumor such as melanoma, head and neck, liver or kidney cancer. The CDR3 region has the DNA TGTGCCAGCAGCGTCGGGGGGCGGCTGAACACTGAAGCTTTCTTT. This codes for CASSVGGRLNTEAFF.